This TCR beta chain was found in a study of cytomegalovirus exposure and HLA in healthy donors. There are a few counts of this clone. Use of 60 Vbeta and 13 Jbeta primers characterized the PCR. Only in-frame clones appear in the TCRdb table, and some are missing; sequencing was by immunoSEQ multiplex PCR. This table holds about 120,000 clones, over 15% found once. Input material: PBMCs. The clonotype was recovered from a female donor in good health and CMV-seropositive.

CDR3 sequence reads: CASSVLRDSLFF. The CDR3 bases are TGTGCCAGCAGTGTACTCCGGGACAGCCTGTTTTTT. The chain carries TRBV2 and TRBJ1-4; the match to TRBD1 covers 7 bases. CDR3 length: 12 residues. V trimming: 4 bases; J trimming: 14 bases; junction bases outside the gene matches: 7. Germline lookup yields CDR1 SNHLY and CDR2 FYNNEI.